This T cell receptor (beta chain) was recorded in a study of T cells in Graves' hyperthyroidism and ophthalmopathy. With duration under 3 months, ophthalmopathy was active: Clinical Activity Score at least 3, NOSPECS at least 4. Not enrolled were patients with uncontrolled infection, other autoimmune disease, pregnancy or lactation. General study points: Ophthalmopathy got predicted by the model a median about six months before its onset. Ophthalmopathy could be told apart from stable hyperthyroidism with a 13 V-J model.

Concerning this clonotype itself: What it binds is unknown.

Amplified regions were TCR beta CDR3 sequences from RNA transcripts. In the first-round RT-PCR of the TCR CDR3, the HTBI primer set was used. TCRdb reanalysed the multiplex PCR reads using MiXCR and keeps one entry per CDR3 protein. The table includes around 500,000 distinct CDR3 sequences, about 20% detected once. The sample taken for sequencing was blood. This receptor was obtained from an older woman with Graves' ophthalmopathy.

The CDR3 here is CASSLAVLSGRASPDTQYF. DNA of the CDR3: TGTGCCAGCAGCTTAGCCGTCCTTAGCGGGAGGGCCTCGCCAGATACGCAGTATTTT. The chain combines TRBV7-9 with TRBJ2-3; 11 nucleotides line up with TRBD2. The CDR3 runs 19 residues. V shed 0 bases, J shed 4 bases, and the junction held 12 bases outside the gene matches. Germline CDR1 SEHNR, CDR2 FQNEAQ (reference sequence).